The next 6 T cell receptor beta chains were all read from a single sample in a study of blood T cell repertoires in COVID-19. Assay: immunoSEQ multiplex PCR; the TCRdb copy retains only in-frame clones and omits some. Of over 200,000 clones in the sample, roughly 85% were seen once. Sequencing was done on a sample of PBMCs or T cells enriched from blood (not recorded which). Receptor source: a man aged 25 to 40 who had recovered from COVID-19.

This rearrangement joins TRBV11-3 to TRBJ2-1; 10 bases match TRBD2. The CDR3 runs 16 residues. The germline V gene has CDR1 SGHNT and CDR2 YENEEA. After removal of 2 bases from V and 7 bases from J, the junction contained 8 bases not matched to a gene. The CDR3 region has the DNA TGTGCCAGCAGCTTATGGAGCAGCGGGAGGGAGAATGAGCAGTTCTTC. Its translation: CASSLWSSGRENEQFF.

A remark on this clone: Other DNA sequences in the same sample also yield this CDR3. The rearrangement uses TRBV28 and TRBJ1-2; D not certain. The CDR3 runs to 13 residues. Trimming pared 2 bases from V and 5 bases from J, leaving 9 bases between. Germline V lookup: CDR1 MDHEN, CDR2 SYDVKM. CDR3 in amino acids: CASSLRRGYGYTF. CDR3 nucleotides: TGTGCCAGCAGTTTAAGACGGGGTTATGGCTACACCTTC.

The chain's CDR3 is CASSLEPSEAFF. In nucleotides, the CDR3 is TGTGCCAGCAGCTTAGAGCCATCCGAAGCTTTCTTT. J is TRBJ1-1 and V is TRBV11-1; no clear D gene. The V gene's germline CDR1 is SGHAT and CDR2 FQDESV (reference sequence). V was pared by 1 base and J by 8 bases, with 8 bases between. This CDR3 region has 12 residues.

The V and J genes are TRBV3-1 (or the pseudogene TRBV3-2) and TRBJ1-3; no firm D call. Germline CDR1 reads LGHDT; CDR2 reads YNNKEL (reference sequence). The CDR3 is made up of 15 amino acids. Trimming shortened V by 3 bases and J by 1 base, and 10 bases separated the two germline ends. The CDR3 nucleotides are TGTGCCAGCAGCCACCACTTACTGTCTGGAAACACCATATATTTT. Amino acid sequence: CASSHHLLSGNTIYF.

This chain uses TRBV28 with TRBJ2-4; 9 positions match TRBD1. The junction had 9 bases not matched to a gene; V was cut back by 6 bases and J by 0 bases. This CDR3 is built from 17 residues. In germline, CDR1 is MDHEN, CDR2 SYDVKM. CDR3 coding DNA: TGTGCCAGCAGCACACCGGGACAGGGAGTAGCCAAAAACATTCAGTACTTC. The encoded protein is CASSTPGQGVAKNIQYF.

The CDR3, as DNA: TGCGCCAGCAGTGAAGGGACAGAGTATGGCTACACCTTC. Its translation is CASSEGTEYGYTF. The chain couples TRBV10-1 to TRBJ1-2; 7 bases agree with TRBD1. Trimming at V came to 3 bases and at J to 5 bases, leaving 3 bases not matched to a gene. The CDR3 contains 13 residues. Looked up from germline, CDR1 is WNHNN and CDR2 is SYGVQD (reference sequence).